A selection of T cell receptor beta chains follows, all from one sample in a study of cytomegalovirus exposure and HLA in healthy donors. The table came from immunoSEQ multiplex PCR; TCRdb's copy has only in-frame clones and leaves some out. The sample lists approximately 190,000 clones; 70% to 80% were seen once. Sequencing used PBMCs. The source is a woman in her 30s in good health and CMV-seropositive. CDR3s include the opening cysteine and the closing phenylalanine or tryptophan. The D gene is left open where the match is weak. The size field is filled for only some rows; it gives once, few, many or a size class.

CDR3	DNA	size	D	V	J
CASREETQGYQPQHF	TGTGCCAGCAGAGAGGAGACGCAGGGGTATCAGCCCCAGCATTTT	.	.	TRBV2	TRBJ1-5
CAITQALDTEAFF	TGTGCCATCACCCAGGCGTTGGACACTGAAGCTTTCTTT	.	.	TRBV10-3	TRBJ1-1
CASRSGSYEQYF	TGTGCCAGCAGGAGCGGGAGCTACGAGCAGTACTTC	.	TRBD2	TRBV2	TRBJ2-7
CASRPSSGREYEQYF	TGTGCCAGCAGGCCCTCTAGCGGGAGGGAATACGAGCAGTACTTC	.	TRBD2	TRBV7-9	TRBJ2-7
CASSPGGGTDTQYF	TGTGCCAGCAGCCCTGGCGGGGGCACAGATACGCAGTATTTT	.	.	TRBV6-4	TRBJ2-3
CATSRGKLAYNEQFF	TGTGCCACCAGCAGAGGGAAACTAGCCTACAATGAGCAGTTCTTC	once	.	TRBV15	TRBJ2-1
CASSYLASGSAYEQYF	TGTGCCAGCAGTTATCTTGCTAGCGGGAGTGCCTACGAGCAGTACTTC	.	TRBD2	TRBV28	TRBJ2-7
CAWNYRLTSGNTIYF	TGTGCCTGGAATTACAGGCTGACCTCTGGAAACACCATATATTTT	.	.	TRBV30	TRBJ1-3
CASSQTGGADGYTF	TGTGCCAGCAGTCAGACAGGGGGCGCGGATGGCTACACCTTC	.	TRBD1	TRBV28	TRBJ1-2
CASSAGNYGYTF	TGTGCCAGCTCGGCAGGGAACTATGGCTACACCTTC	once	.	TRBV6-5	TRBJ1-2
CAWKRGLNTGELFF	TGTGCCTGGAAAAGGGGGCTGAACACCGGGGAGCTGTTTTTT	.	TRBD1	TRBV30	TRBJ2-2
CASSFVTGLEAFF	TGTGCCAGCAGCTTCGTAACAGGGCTTGAAGCTTTCTTT	few	.	TRBV5-4	TRBJ1-1
CSVDLKGGFNTEAFF	TGCAGCGTTGATCTTAAAGGGGGCTTTAACACTGAAGCTTTCTTT	.	TRBD1	TRBV29-1	TRBJ1-1
CASSRQGSDQPQHF	TGTGCCAGCAGTCGTCAGGGGTCTGATCAGCCCCAGCATTTT	.	.	TRBV2	TRBJ1-5
CASSGDGLANYEQYF	TGTGCCAGCAGTGGGGATGGACTAGCCAATTACGAGCAGTACTTC	.	TRBD2	TRBV2	TRBJ2-7
CASSPREYGYTF	TGTGCCAGCAGTCCGAGGGAATATGGCTACACCTTC	once	.	TRBV28	TRBJ1-2
CASSAGQGRFYEQYF	TGTGCCAGCAGCGCCGGACAAGGTCGTTTTTACGAGCAGTACTTC	.	.	TRBV9	TRBJ2-7
CASSAPGLAYNEQFF	TGTGCCAGCAGTGCACCGGGACTGGCATACAATGAGCAGTTCTTC	.	.	TRBV27	TRBJ2-1
CATSMGQGFYEQYF	TGTGCCACCAGCATGGGACAGGGTTTCTACGAGCAGTACTTC	.	TRBD1	TRBV15	TRBJ2-7
CAGQEQLNEKLFF	TGTGCCGGACAGGAACAACTTAATGAAAAACTGTTTTTT	.	TRBD1	TRBV28	TRBJ1-4
CASSQLDTEAFF	TGTGCCAGCTCGCAGTTGGACACTGAAGCTTTCTTT	once	.	TRBV18	TRBJ1-1
CASSYWLAGSDTQYF	TGTGCCAGCAGTTACTGGCTAGCGGGGTCAGATACGCAGTATTTT	.	TRBD2	TRBV6-5	TRBJ2-3
CASSPSGVGEKLFF	TGCGCCAGCAGCCCTAGCGGGGTGGGTGAAAAACTGTTTTTT	.	.	TRBV5-1	TRBJ1-4
CASSWTFGSYNEQFF	TGTGCCAGCAGTTGGACTTTTGGCTCCTACAATGAGCAGTTCTTC	.	.	TRBV27	TRBJ2-1
CASSSIGSGQETQYF	TGTGCCAGCAGCTCCATTGGTAGCGGCCAAGAGACCCAGTACTTC	.	.	TRBV7-9	TRBJ2-5
CASSLGWGRNTEAFF	TGTGCCAGCAGCCTAGGGTGGGGCAGGAACACTGAAGCTTTCTTT	.	.	TRBV7-9	TRBJ1-1
CASSDLNGPLHF	TGTGCCAGCAGTGATCTTAACGGGCCCCTCCACTTT	.	.	TRBV25-1	TRBJ1-6
CASSMTSGEVYNEQFF	TGCGCCAGCAGCATGACTAGCGGGGAAGTCTACAATGAGCAGTTCTTC	.	TRBD2	TRBV5-1	TRBJ2-1
CASSFGLAGGSEDTQYF	TGTGCCAGCAGCTTCGGACTAGCGGGAGGGTCTGAAGATACGCAGTATTTT	few	TRBD2	TRBV9	TRBJ2-3
CASSSVLGQEVTEAFF	TGTGCCAGCTCATCTGTTTTGGGGCAAGAGGTCACTGAAGCTTTCTTT	.	.	TRBV18	TRBJ1-1
CASSISNQPQHF	TGTGCCAGCAGCATTAGCAATCAGCCCCAGCATTTT	.	.	TRBV28	TRBJ1-5
CSVEVPRGGFSYEQYF	TGCAGCGTTGAAGTTCCTCGAGGGGGATTCTCCTACGAGCAGTACTTC	.	.	TRBV29-1	TRBJ2-7
CASSLRTEKETQYF	TGTGCCAGCAGCTTAAGGACAGAGAAAGAGACCCAGTACTTC	.	.	TRBV7-9	TRBJ2-5
CASSEEERETQYF	TGTGCCAGCAGTGAAGAGGAGAGGGAGACCCAGTACTTC	once	.	TRBV25-1	TRBJ2-5
CASSWTSGGTDTQYF	TGTGCCAGCAGCTGGACTAGCGGGGGCACAGATACGCAGTATTTT	.	TRBD2	TRBV7-6	TRBJ2-3
CASSQVPGPYNEQFF	TGCGCCAGCAGCCAAGTCCCAGGGCCCTACAATGAGCAGTTCTTC	.	.	TRBV4-3	TRBJ2-1
CASSLFDQPQHF	TGTGCCAGCAGCCTCTTTGATCAGCCCCAGCATTTT	.	.	TRBV7-2	TRBJ1-5
CASRVHTGVNTGELFF	TGTGCCAGCAGAGTCCACACGGGAGTAAACACCGGGGAGCTGTTTTTT	.	.	TRBV2	TRBJ2-2
CASSLASGTENYGYTF	TGTGCCAGCAGCTTAGCGTCCGGGACAGAAAACTATGGCTACACCTTC	.	TRBD1	TRBV7-8	TRBJ1-2
CAISTSGTSGAFGEQYF	TGTGCCATCAGTACCTCCGGGACTAGCGGAGCTTTCGGAGAGCAGTACTTC	.	TRBD2	TRBV10-3	TRBJ2-7
CASIVDRGYTEAFF	TGTGCCAGCATCGTGGACAGGGGATACACTGAAGCTTTCTTT	.	TRBD1	TRBV5-4	TRBJ1-1
CAISASPPPLHF	TGTGCCATCAGTGCCTCCCCCCCACCCCTCCACTTT	.	.	TRBV10-3	TRBJ1-6
CASKGQSVYYGYTF	TGTGCCAGCAAAGGACAGAGTGTATACTATGGCTACACCTTC	.	.	TRBV2	TRBJ1-2